This TCR beta chain originates from a study of blood T cell repertoires in COVID-19. Study-level information: Collection of acute and convalescent COVID-19 samples took place in the United States, Italy and Spain. The analysed material was cDNA or gDNA that came from T cells, B-cell-depleted T cells, or PBMCs.

Generated by immunoSEQ multiplex PCR, the TCRdb table keeps only in-frame clones and is missing some. Of more than 350,000 clones detected, about 88% appear once; the ten largest clones hold about 1.5%. This clonotype was sampled from a woman under 30 who had been exposed to COVID-19. The sample taken for sequencing was PBMCs or T cells enriched from blood (not recorded which).

The CDR3 bases are TGCGCCAGCAGCCAACGAGCGGGGGGGCCTAGCGAGCAGTACTTC. This gives the protein CASSQRAGGPSEQYF. The V gene is TRBV4-3, the J gene TRBJ2-7; 10 positions match TRBD2. Germline lookup yields CDR1 LGHNA and CDR2 YSLEER. V shed 2 bases and J 6 bases; nucleotides not matched to a gene: 7. This CDR3 is 15 amino acids long.